The sequence of this T cell receptor beta chain was determined in a study of cytotoxic CD8 clonotypes in ibrutinib-treated CLL. Study-wide context: After median roughly 68 months, roughly 14 stayed in remission, about twelve progressed; responses approximately 24 partial, 2 complete.

Overall study findings and caveats: Baseline levels of clonality went above those of age-matched healthy donors and moved with circulating CD8+ T-cell counts.

The CDR3 length is 14 residues. The germline V and J ends were trimmed by 1 base and 9 bases, with 13 bases remaining between them. Germline assignment: CDR1 LGHNA and CDR2 YNFKEQ. Concerning this clone: Its target is unknown.

With sequencing, the targeted depth ranged from 1 in 200,000 to 1 in 1 million T cells. Assay: immunoSEQ multiplex PCR; the TCRdb copy retains only in-frame clones and omits some. This table holds 150,000 to 200,000 clones, roughly 86% found once. This rearrangement joins TRBV4-2 to TRBJ1-5; D unresolved. Sequenced here: PBMCs, sampled after 12 months of ibrutinib treatment. The TCR originated in a human donor with chronic lymphocytic leukemia. DNA for the CDR3: TGTGCCAGCAGCCAAGGGAGTCATTTGGGGCCCCAGCATTTT. It yields the protein CASSQGSHLGPQHF.